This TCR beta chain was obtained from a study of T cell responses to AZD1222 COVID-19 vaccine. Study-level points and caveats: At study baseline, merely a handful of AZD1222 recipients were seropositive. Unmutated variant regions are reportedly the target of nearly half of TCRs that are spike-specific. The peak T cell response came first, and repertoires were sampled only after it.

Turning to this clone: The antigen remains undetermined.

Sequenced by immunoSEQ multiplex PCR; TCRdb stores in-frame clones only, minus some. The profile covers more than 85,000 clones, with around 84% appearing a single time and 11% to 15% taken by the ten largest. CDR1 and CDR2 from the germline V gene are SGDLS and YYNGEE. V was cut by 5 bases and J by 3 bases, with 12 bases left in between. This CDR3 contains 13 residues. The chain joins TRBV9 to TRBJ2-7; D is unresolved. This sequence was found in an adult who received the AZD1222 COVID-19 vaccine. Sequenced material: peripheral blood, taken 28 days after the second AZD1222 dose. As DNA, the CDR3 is TGTGCCAGCAGTGCCGGGTTCGACTACGAGCAGTACTTC. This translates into CASSAGFDYEQYF.